The rows below give T cell receptor beta chains drawn from one sample of a study of shared clonotypes between healthy human individuals. Sequenced by immunoSEQ multiplex PCR; TCRdb stores in-frame clones only, minus some. The sample includes about 480,000 clones, around 79% of them seen just once. The sequencing input was PBMCs. These receptors all come from a woman in her 40s in good health. Some clones in this sample may be carry-over from other donors' samples. CDR3s include the opening cysteine and the closing phenylalanine or tryptophan. D genes are given only for firm matches. Clone size is given for some rows only: seen once, a few or many times, or a class if the clone is expanded.

.	TRBV14	TRBJ2-7	.	CASSQDRVEQYF	TGTGCCAGCAGCCAAGATAGGGTCGAGCAGTACTTC
.	TRBV7-2	TRBJ1-2	.	CASSLWGRTHDYGYTF	TGTGCCAGCAGCTTATGGGGCAGGACTCATGACTATGGCTACACCTTC
.	TRBV5-1	TRBJ1-6	TRBD1	CASSRAQGDSPLHF	TGCGCCAGCAGCAGGGCCCAGGGGGATTCACCCCTCCACTTT
.	TRBV28	TRBJ2-7	.	CASSRLYEQYF	TGTGCCAGCAGTCGGCTCTACGAGCAGTACTTC
.	TRBV6-6	TRBJ1-2	TRBD1	CASSPGQAERRF	TGTGCCAGCAGCCCCGGACAGGCCGAAAGGAGGTTC
.	TRBV9	TRBJ1-2	.	CASTKTGPQGGYTF	TGTGCCAGCACCAAAACAGGCCCTCAGGGGGGCTACACCTTC
.	TRBV27	TRBJ2-6	.	CASSGGSGANVLTF	TGTGCCAGCAGCGGAGGATCTGGGGCCAACGTCCTGACTTTC
few	TRBV18	TRBJ2-7	TRBD2	CASAPSGPEQYF	TGTGCCAGCGCCCCTAGCGGGCCCGAGCAGTACTTC
.	TRBV7-3	TRBJ2-1	TRBD2	CASSSQPSGRGYNEQFF	TGTGCCAGCAGCTCTCAGCCTAGCGGGAGAGGCTACAATGAGCAGTTCTTC
.	TRBV28	TRBJ2-3	.	CASSFRGRGDTQYF	TGTGCCAGCAGTTTCAGGGGGAGGGGAGATACGCAGTATTTT
.	TRBV4-1	TRBJ2-3	TRBD1	CASSLGVQGGSFTDTQYF	TGCGCCAGCAGCTTGGGGGTACAGGGGGGATCGTTCACAGATACGCAGTATTTT